These T cell receptor beta chains were read from a single sample in a study of spatial heterogeneity in lung cancer. MiXCR, run by TCRdb on the 5' RACE reads, gives a single entry per CDR3 protein. The sample holds tens of thousands of distinct CDR3 sequences, approximately 5% seen once. This specimen was PBMCs, taken at surgery. Every receptor here comes from a male donor with early-stage non-small cell lung cancer. CDR3s include the opening cysteine and the closing phenylalanine or tryptophan. A D gene is named only where the DNA matches it firmly. Where a row states a size, it is once, few, many or the class of an expanded clone; other rows omit it.

v_call: TRBV28
j_call: TRBJ2-2
clone_size: few
d_call: .
cdr3_aa: CATNGGLGDTGELFF
cdr3_nt: TGTGCCACTAATGGGGGACTGGGGGACACCGGGGAGCTGTTTTTT

v_call: TRBV7-9
j_call: TRBJ2-7
clone_size: many
d_call: TRBD1
cdr3_aa: CASSSSGTAMYEQYF
cdr3_nt: TGTGCCAGCTCGAGTTCCGGGACAGCGATGTACGAGCAGTACTTC

v_call: TRBV20-1
j_call: TRBJ2-1
clone_size: many
d_call: TRBD2
cdr3_aa: CSASTSGRALDEQFF
cdr3_nt: TGCAGTGCTAGTACTAGCGGGAGGGCCTTGGATGAGCAGTTCTTC

v_call: TRBV7-9
j_call: TRBJ2-2
clone_size: many
d_call: TRBD2
cdr3_aa: CASSLGHWPSGSPTNTGELFF
cdr3_nt: TGTGCCAGCAGCTTGGGTCATTGGCCAAGCGGGAGTCCTACGAACACCGGGGAGCTGTTTTTT

v_call: TRBV4-1
j_call: TRBJ1-2
clone_size: many
d_call: .
cdr3_aa: CASSQAGRGSGYTF
cdr3_nt: TGCGCCAGCAGCCAAGCCGGCAGGGGAAGTGGCTACACCTTC

v_call: TRBV9
j_call: TRBJ2-5
clone_size: .
d_call: .
cdr3_aa: CASSVVPWSETQYF
cdr3_nt: TGTGCCAGCAGCGTAGTCCCTTGGTCAGAGACCCAGTACTTC

v_call: TRBV7-8
j_call: TRBJ1-2
clone_size: many
d_call: .
cdr3_aa: CASSLGKVIYGYTF
cdr3_nt: TGTGCCAGCAGCTTAGGCAAGGTTATCTATGGCTACACCTTC

v_call: TRBV12-3/TRBV12-4
j_call: TRBJ1-4
clone_size: .
d_call: TRBD1
cdr3_aa: CASSLQGAEWNEKLFF
cdr3_nt: TGTGCCAGCAGTTTACAGGGGGCGGAATGGAATGAAAAACTGTTTTTT

v_call: TRBV20-1
j_call: TRBJ2-7
clone_size: .
d_call: TRBD2
cdr3_aa: CSARGLAGERIYEQYF
cdr3_nt: TGCAGTGCTAGGGGACTAGCGGGAGAGCGAATCTACGAGCAGTACTTC

v_call: TRBV30
j_call: TRBJ1-1
clone_size: few
d_call: .
cdr3_aa: CAWHPGRGTEAFF
cdr3_nt: TGTGCCTGGCATCCGGGCAGGGGCACTGAAGCTTTCTTT

v_call: TRBV7-2
j_call: TRBJ2-7
clone_size: .
d_call: .
cdr3_aa: CASSLVSGGSSYEQYF
cdr3_nt: TGTGCCAGCAGCTTAGTGTCGGGCGGTAGCTCCTACGAGCAGTACTTC

v_call: TRBV23-1
j_call: TRBJ2-2
clone_size: many
d_call: .
cdr3_aa: CASSQSGGELFF
cdr3_nt: TGCGCCAGCAGTCAATCTGGCGGGGAGCTGTTTTTT

v_call: TRBV12-3/TRBV12-4
j_call: TRBJ1-2
clone_size: many
d_call: TRBD1
cdr3_aa: CASSLSLDRNYGYTF
cdr3_nt: TGTGCCAGCAGTTTAAGTTTGGACAGGAACTATGGCTACACCTTC

v_call: TRBV29-1
j_call: TRBJ1-1
clone_size: many
d_call: TRBD1
cdr3_aa: CSVATGFTEAFF
cdr3_nt: TGCAGCGTCGCGACAGGGTTCACTGAAGCTTTCTTT

v_call: TRBV6-6
j_call: TRBJ2-2
clone_size: many
d_call: .
cdr3_aa: CASSYSGRTGGELFF
cdr3_nt: TGTGCCAGCAGTTACTCTGGTCGGACGGGCGGGGAGCTGTTTTTT

v_call: TRBV10-2
j_call: TRBJ2-5
clone_size: many
d_call: .
cdr3_aa: CASYDQETQYF
cdr3_nt: TGCGCCAGCTATGACCAAGAGACCCAGTACTTC

v_call: TRBV9
j_call: TRBJ2-5
clone_size: many
d_call: .
cdr3_aa: CASSTTGLQETQYF
cdr3_nt: TGTGCCAGCAGCACGACAGGCCTTCAAGAGACCCAGTACTTC

v_call: TRBV15
j_call: TRBJ2-3
clone_size: many
d_call: TRBD2
cdr3_aa: CATSPAGGAPDTQYF
cdr3_nt: TGTGCCACCAGCCCCGCGGGAGGGGCCCCAGATACGCAGTATTTT

v_call: TRBV29-1
j_call: TRBJ1-1
clone_size: many
d_call: .
cdr3_aa: CSGRENTEAFF
cdr3_nt: TGCAGCGGAAGAGAGAACACTGAAGCTTTCTTT

v_call: TRBV28
j_call: TRBJ2-3
clone_size: many
d_call: TRBD2
cdr3_aa: CAGGERSTDTQYF
cdr3_nt: TGTGCCGGGGGGGAAAGGAGCACAGATACGCAGTATTTT

v_call: TRBV18
j_call: TRBJ1-1
clone_size: many
d_call: .
cdr3_aa: CASSPIEIGNTEAFF
cdr3_nt: TGTGCCAGCTCACCAATCGAGATTGGGAACACTGAAGCTTTCTTT

v_call: TRBV5-6
j_call: TRBJ2-4
clone_size: many
d_call: TRBD1
cdr3_aa: CASSSRDRGWGAKNIQYF
cdr3_nt: TGTGCCAGCAGCTCCCGGGACAGGGGGTGGGGAGCCAAAAACATTCAGTACTTC

v_call: TRBV20-1
j_call: TRBJ2-7
clone_size: many
d_call: TRBD2
cdr3_aa: CSARDGALAGGRDEQYF
cdr3_nt: TGCAGTGCTAGAGATGGGGCACTAGCGGGAGGGCGGGACGAGCAGTACTTC

v_call: TRBV11-2
j_call: TRBJ2-3
clone_size: many
d_call: .
cdr3_aa: CASSTFVRGGTDTQYF
cdr3_nt: TGTGCCAGCAGCACCTTCGTCCGAGGGGGGACAGATACGCAGTATTTT

v_call: TRBV19
j_call: TRBJ2-3
clone_size: many
d_call: .
cdr3_aa: CASSIRGDTQYF
cdr3_nt: TGTGCCAGTAGTATCCGGGGAGATACGCAGTATTTT

v_call: TRBV4-1
j_call: TRBJ1-5
clone_size: many
d_call: .
cdr3_aa: CASSRDLIQPQHF
cdr3_nt: TGCGCCAGCAGCCGAGACCTTATTCAGCCCCAGCATTTT

v_call: TRBV6-6
j_call: TRBJ1-6
clone_size: many
d_call: .
cdr3_aa: CASSLGVGNSPLHF
cdr3_nt: TGTGCCAGCAGTTTAGGGGTGGGAAATTCACCCCTCCACTTT

v_call: TRBV20-1
j_call: TRBJ1-4
clone_size: many
d_call: .
cdr3_aa: CSARDWAGVNGLFF
cdr3_nt: TGCAGTGCTAGAGATTGGGCAGGGGTAAACGGACTGTTTTTT